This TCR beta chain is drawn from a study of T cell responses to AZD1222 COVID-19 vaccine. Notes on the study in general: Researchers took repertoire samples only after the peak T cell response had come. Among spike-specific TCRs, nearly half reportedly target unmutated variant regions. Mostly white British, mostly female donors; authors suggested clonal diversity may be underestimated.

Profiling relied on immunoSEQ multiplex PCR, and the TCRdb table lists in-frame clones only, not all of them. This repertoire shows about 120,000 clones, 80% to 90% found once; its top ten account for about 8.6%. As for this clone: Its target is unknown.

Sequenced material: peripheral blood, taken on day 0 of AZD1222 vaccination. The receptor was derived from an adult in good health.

CDR3 residues: CASSSRLRGDTEAFF. DNA for the CDR3: TGTGCCAGCAGCTCTCGCTTAAGGGGGGACACTGAAGCTTTCTTT. This sequence joins TRBV3-1 (or the pseudogene TRBV3-2) and TRBJ1-1; tentative D call: TRBD1 (6 bases). The length of the CDR3 is 15 residues. Germline values: CDR1 LGHDT, CDR2 YNNKEL (reference sequence). V was clipped by 5 bases and J by 3 bases, with 16 bases between them.